Sequencing of this TCR beta chain was carried out in a study of T-cell reconstitution after alpha-beta-depleted transplantation in children. The TCRbeta library was prepared with unique molecular identifiers. TCRdb used MiXCR to reprocess the PCR reads, holding one entry per CDR3 protein. The data contain 200,000 or so distinct CDR3 sequences, 5% to 7.5% of them seen just once; the ten biggest clones take up 4.5%. Germline V gene lookup returns CDR1 SGHRS and CDR2 YFSETQ. The CDR3 extends over 13 amino acids. As regards this clonotype: Antigen unknown. This may stem from a read error, because a much larger clone lies one nucleotide away.

The study's findings and limits: Several hundred rapidly expanded clones from non-depleted graft cells reportedly supplied alpha-beta T cells about two months post-transplant. A year had passed since transplant, and T-cell counts and diversity by then came mostly from newly produced T cells. Surviving recipient T cells and thymic progenitors produced the high day-60 TCRbeta diversity seen in some patients.

Specimen: PBMCs, collected before TCRalphabeta/CD19-depleted stem cell transplant. The source is a girl less than two years old with combined immunodeficiency, due to receive a stem cell transplant. This chain links TRBV5-1 with TRBJ2-7; TRBD2 matches at 8 bases. CDR3: CTSSLRGGYEQYF. CDR3 sequence (DNA): TGCACCAGCAGCTTACGGGGGGGATACGAGCAGTACTTC.